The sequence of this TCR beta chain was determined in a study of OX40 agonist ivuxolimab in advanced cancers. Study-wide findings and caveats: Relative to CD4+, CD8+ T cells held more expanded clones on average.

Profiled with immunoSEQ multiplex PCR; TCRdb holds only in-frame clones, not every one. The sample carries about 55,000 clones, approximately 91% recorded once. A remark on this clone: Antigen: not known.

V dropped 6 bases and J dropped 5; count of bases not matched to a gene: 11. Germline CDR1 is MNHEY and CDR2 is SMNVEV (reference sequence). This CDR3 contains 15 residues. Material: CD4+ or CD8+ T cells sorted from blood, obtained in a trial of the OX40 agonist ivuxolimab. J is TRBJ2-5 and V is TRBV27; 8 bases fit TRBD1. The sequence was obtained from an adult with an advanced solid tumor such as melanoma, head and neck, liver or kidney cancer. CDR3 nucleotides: TGTGCCAGCAGGATTCGACAGGGGCCGAGGGAGACCCAGTACTTC. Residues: CASRIRQGPRETQYF.